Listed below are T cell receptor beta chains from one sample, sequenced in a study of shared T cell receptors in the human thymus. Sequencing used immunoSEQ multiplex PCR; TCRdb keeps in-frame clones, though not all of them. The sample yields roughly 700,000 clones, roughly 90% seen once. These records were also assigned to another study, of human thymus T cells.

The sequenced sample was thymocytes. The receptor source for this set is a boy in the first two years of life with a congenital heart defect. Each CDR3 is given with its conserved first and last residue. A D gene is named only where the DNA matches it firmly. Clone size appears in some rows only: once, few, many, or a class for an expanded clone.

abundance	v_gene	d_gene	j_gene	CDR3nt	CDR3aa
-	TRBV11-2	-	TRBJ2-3	TGTGCCAGCAGCCCCGGGGAGGCAAGCACAGATACGCAGTATTTT	CASSPGEASTDTQYF
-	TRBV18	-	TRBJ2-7	TGTGCCAGCTCACCGTGGGCGCAGGAGCAGTACTTC	CASSPWAQEQYF
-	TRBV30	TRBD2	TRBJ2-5	TGTGCCTGGAGGAGACTAGCGGCCCCCCAAGAGACCCAGTACTTC	CAWRRLAAPQETQYF
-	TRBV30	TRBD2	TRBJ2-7	TGTGCCTGGAGTGTACGAGGTAGCGGGATCTCCTACGAGCAGTACTTC	CAWSVRGSGISYEQYF
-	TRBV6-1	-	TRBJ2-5	TGTGCCAGCAGTGATAGCGGTGATCTGACCCAGTACTTC	CASSDSGDLTQYF
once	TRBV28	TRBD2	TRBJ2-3	TGTGCCAGCACCAAACTAGCGGGAGGGCAAGATACGCAGTATTTT	CASTKLAGGQDTQYF
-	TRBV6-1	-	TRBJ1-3	TGTGCCAGCAGTGAAAATCTCGCAGACTCTGGAAACACCATATATTTT	CASSENLADSGNTIYF
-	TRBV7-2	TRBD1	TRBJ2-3	TGTGCCAGCAGCTTAGCTCCTCAACAGGGGGTTGGGACAGATACGCAGTATTTT	CASSLAPQQGVGTDTQYF
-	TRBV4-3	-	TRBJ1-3	TGCGCCAGCAGCCACGGGACAAAGCGGCGAAGCTCTGGAAACACCATATATTTT	CASSHGTKRRSSGNTIYF
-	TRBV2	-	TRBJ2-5	TGTGCCAGCAGTGCTTCACAGGGATCCTGGGAGACCCAGTACTTC	CASSASQGSWETQYF
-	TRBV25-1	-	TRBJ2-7	TGTGCCAGCAGTGAAAAAATGGGGAACCCGCCGGGAGAGCAGTACTTC	CASSEKMGNPPGEQYF
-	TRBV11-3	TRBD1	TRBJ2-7	TGTGCCAGCAGCCCAGACAGGGGCTCCTACGAGCAGTACTTC	CASSPDRGSYEQYF
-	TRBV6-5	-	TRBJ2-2	TGTGCCAGCAGCGACCCTCTAGTCCACACCGGGGAGCTGTTTTTT	CASSDPLVHTGELFF
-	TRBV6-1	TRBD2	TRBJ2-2	TGTGCCAGCAGTGAAGCGCTGGTTGCGGGAGTTTTGGACACCGGGGAGCTGTTTTTT	CASSEALVAGVLDTGELFF
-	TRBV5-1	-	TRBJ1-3	TGCGCCAGCAGCATGGAGGCGGGGAGGTCAGGAAACACCATATATTTT	CASSMEAGRSGNTIYF
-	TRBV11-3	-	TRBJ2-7	TGTGCCAGCAGCTTAGATCTAGGGCAGGGCTACGAGCAGTACTTC	CASSLDLGQGYEQYF
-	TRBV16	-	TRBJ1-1	TGTGCCAGCAGCCAATGGAGACGGACTGAAGCTTTCTTT	CASSQWRRTEAFF
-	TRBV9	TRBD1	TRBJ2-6	TGTGCCAGCAGCTTTGGGACAGGGGAGGACTCTGGGGCCAACGTCCTGACTTTC	CASSFGTGEDSGANVLTF
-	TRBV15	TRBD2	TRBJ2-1	TGTGCCACCAGCAGAGGCATAGCGGGAGGGCCCTACAATGAGCAGTTCTTC	CATSRGIAGGPYNEQFF
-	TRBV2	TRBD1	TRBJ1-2	TGTGCCAGCGTCCGGGACAGGGGGCGACTCGGTGGCTACACCTTC	CASVRDRGRLGGYTF
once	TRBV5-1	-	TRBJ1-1	TGCGCCAGCAGCTGCCAGGGGAACGGGAACACTGAAGCTTTCTTT	CASSCQGNGNTEAFF
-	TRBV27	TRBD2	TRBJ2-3	TGTGCCAGCAGTCGCCGGACTAGCGGGGGCACAGATACGCAGTATTTT	CASSRRTSGGTDTQYF
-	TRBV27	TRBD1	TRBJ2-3	TGTGCCAGCAGTTTATCGCCCCACGACAGGGGAAGTTTGGTGAGGACGCAGTATTTT	CASSLSPHDRGSLVRTQYF
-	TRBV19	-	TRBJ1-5	TGTGCCAGTAGTGGCCGGGAGGGGGAGGGCCTTTACAATCAGCCCCAGCATTTT	CASSGREGEGLYNQPQHF
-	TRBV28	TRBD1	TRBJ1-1	TGTGCCAGCAGCCAAGACAGGGGGAGTATTGAAGCTTTCTTT	CASSQDRGSIEAFF
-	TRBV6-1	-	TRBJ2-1	TGTGCCAGCAGTGAAGGTGGGCCCTCATACAATGAGCAGTTCTTC	CASSEGGPSYNEQFF
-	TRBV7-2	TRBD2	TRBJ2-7	TGTGCCAGCAAAGGGACTCGCGCGGGAGTAATCTACGAGCAGTACTTC	CASKGTRAGVIYEQYF
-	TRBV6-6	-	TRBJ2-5	TGTGCCAGCCATGAAGTTGCGATCGAGACCCAGTACTTC	CASHEVAIETQYF
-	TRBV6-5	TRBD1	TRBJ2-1	TGTGCCAGCAGTGCCCGGGACAGGGACTACAATGAGCAGTTCTTC	CASSARDRDYNEQFF
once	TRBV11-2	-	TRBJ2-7	TGTGCCAGCGGAAATGGGGAGCACGAGCAGTACTTC	CASGNGEHEQYF
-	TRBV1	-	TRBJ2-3	TGCACCAGCATCGATAGCGGGAGGGGTACAGATACGCAGTATTTT	CTSIDSGRGTDTQYF
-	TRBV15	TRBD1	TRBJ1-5	TGTGCCACCAGCAGCTACAGGGGTCACCAGCCCCAGCATTTT	CATSSYRGHQPQHF
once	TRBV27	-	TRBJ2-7	TGTGCCAGCAGTCCCGTCGGTGCCCCCTACGAGCAGTACTTC	CASSPVGAPYEQYF
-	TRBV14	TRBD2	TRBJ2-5	TGTGCCAGCAGCCAGCGGGGGGCCCAAGAGACCCAGTACTTC	CASSQRGAQETQYF
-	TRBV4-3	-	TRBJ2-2	TGCGCCAGCAGCCTAAACACCGGGGAGCTGTTTTTT	CASSLNTGELFF
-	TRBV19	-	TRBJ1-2	TGTGCCAGTAGTATTTCACTGACAGCTAACTATGGCTACACCTTC	CASSISLTANYGYTF
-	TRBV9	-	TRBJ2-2	TGTGCCAGCAGCGTAGACCTTCCCGGCGGGGAGCTGTTTTTT	CASSVDLPGGELFF
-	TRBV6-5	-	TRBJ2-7	TGTGCCAGCAGTTACCAGCACAGTAGCTCCTACGAGCAGTACTTC	CASSYQHSSSYEQYF
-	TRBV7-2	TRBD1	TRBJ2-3	TGTGCCAGCAGCCCCCCCTGGACAGGGGGCGAACTGGGAGATACGCAGTATTTT	CASSPPWTGGELGDTQYF
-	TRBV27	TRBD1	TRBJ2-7	TGTGCCAGCAGTTCGGGACAGGTCGGGGGAGAGCAGTACTTC	CASSSGQVGGEQYF
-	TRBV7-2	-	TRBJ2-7	TGTGCCAGCAGCTTAAGTCAAGCCGGGGACGAGCAGTACTTC	CASSLSQAGDEQYF
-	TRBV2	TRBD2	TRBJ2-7	TGTGCCAGCACTCCGACTAGCGGGAGTGACGAGCAGTACTTC	CASTPTSGSDEQYF
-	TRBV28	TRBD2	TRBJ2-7	TGTGCCAGCAGTGTCGGGACTAGCTACCACGAGCAGTACTTC	CASSVGTSYHEQYF
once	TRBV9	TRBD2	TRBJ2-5	TGTGCCAGCAGCGCCGGGACTATTCAAGAGACCCAGTACTTC	CASSAGTIQETQYF
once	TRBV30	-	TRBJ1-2	TGTGCCTGGAGTTCCCGGACAGATAACTATGGCTACACCTTC	CAWSSRTDNYGYTF
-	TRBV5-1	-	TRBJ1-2	TGCGCCAGCAGCGAAGGACCCCCGATAGGGGGCTATGGCTACACCTTC	CASSEGPPIGGYGYTF
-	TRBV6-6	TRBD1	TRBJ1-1	TGTGCCAGCAGTCTCCGGGACAGGGACAAGAACACTGAAGCTTTCTTT	CASSLRDRDKNTEAFF
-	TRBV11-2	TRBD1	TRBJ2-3	TGTGCCAGCAGATTCCGGGACAGGGAATCGGATACGCAGTATTTT	CASRFRDRESDTQYF
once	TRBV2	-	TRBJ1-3	TGTGTCCAGACAGTCCGTGCCTTCATGAGTCCGACCTTACCCCCCGATTTGAGCAACACCATATATTTT	CVQTVRAFMSPTLPPDLSNTIYF
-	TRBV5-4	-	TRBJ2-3	TGTGCCAGCAGTTTTCCGGGACAAGGACATACGCAGTATTTT	CASSFPGQGHTQYF
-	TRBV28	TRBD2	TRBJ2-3	TGTGCCAGTATCACTAGCGGGAAGTCCGCAGATACGCAGTATTTT	CASITSGKSADTQYF
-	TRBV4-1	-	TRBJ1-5	TGCGCCAGCAGCCAAGAAGCAGGTAGCAATCAGCCCCAGCATTTT	CASSQEAGSNQPQHF
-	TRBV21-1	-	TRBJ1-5	TGTGCCAGCAGCAATAATGGATCGAGGGACAAGGGACGTCAAAGCAATCAGCCCCAGCATTTT	CASSNNGSRDKGRQSNQPQHF
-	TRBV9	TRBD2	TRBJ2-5	TGTGCCAGCAGCGTGACTAGCGGGAGTTGGGAGACCCAGTACTTC	CASSVTSGSWETQYF
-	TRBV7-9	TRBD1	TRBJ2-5	TGTGCCAGCAGCTTAGCGTGGACCCTACCGGGACAGCACGCAGAGACCCAGTACTTC	CASSLAWTLPGQHAETQYF
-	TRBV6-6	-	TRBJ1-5	TGTGCCAACAGGGCTGGCCCCGATCAGCCCCAGCATTTT	CANRAGPDQPQHF
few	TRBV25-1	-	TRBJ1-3	TGTGCCAGCAGTGAATCGGGAGGGTACGGAAACACCATATATTTT	CASSESGGYGNTIYF
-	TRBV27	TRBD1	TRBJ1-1	TGTGCCAGCAGATCTAGGGGGCGACCAAACACTGAAGCTTTCTTT	CASRSRGRPNTEAFF
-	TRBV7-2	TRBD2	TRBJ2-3	TGTGCCAGCAGCGCCGTAGTCGGGGGGGCTAGTATTAGCACAGATACGCAGTATTTT	CASSAVVGGASISTDTQYF